The 29 T cell receptor beta chains in this list originate from one sample, sequenced in a study of T cell responses to AZD1222 COVID-19 vaccine. This table comes from immunoSEQ multiplex PCR, and its TCRdb copy is limited to in-frame clones, with some not included. The sample lists 120,000 or so clones, more than 85% occurring once. Sample: peripheral blood, taken on day 0 of MenACWY control vaccination. Every receptor here comes from an adult in good health.

V gene TRBV7-2 combines with J gene TRBJ1-2; tentatively, D is TRBD1 (5 bases). Germline-derived CDR1 and CDR2 are SGHTA and FQGNSA. The CDR3 loop spans 14 amino acids. The V end lost 2 bases, the J end lost 2 bases, and 9 bases lay between the germline ends. CDR3 in amino acids: CASSLTGPNYGYTF. DNA of the CDR3: TGTGCCAGCAGCTTAACAGGACCAAACTATGGCTACACCTTC.

The chain links TRBV19 to TRBJ2-7; a weak D match, TRBD2 (6 bases). The V and J ends lost 6 bases and 2 bases respectively, with 14 bases between them. From germline, CDR1 is LNHDA and CDR2 SQIVND (reference sequence). The CDR3 covers 14 residues. This CDR3 is CASRRGGTPYEQYF. The DNA for the CDR3 is TGTGCCAGTAGAAGGGGCGGGACTCCCTACGAGCAGTACTTC.

The V gene is TRBV11-1, the J gene TRBJ2-2; D gene unclear. This CDR3 region has 14 residues. Per the germline V gene, CDR1 is SGHAT and CDR2 is FQDESV (reference sequence). Trimming shortened V by 7 bases and J by 1 base, and 10 bases separated the two germline ends. Here the CDR3 DNA reads TGTGCCAGCACCGAGGAGAGGAACACCGGGGAGCTGTTTTTT. It is translated as CASTEERNTGELFF. Filled out from reference TRBV11-1 and TRBJ2-2, the complete variable domain reads EAEVAQSPRYKITEKSQAVAFWCDPISGHATLYWYRQILGQGPELLVQFQDESVVDDSQLPKDRFSAERLKGVDSTLKIQPAELGDSAMYLCASTEERNTGELFFGEGSRLTVL.

The chain recombines TRBV11-3 with TRBJ2-7, with 10 bases matching TRBD2. V trimming: 1 base; J trimming: 4 bases; junction bases outside the gene matches: 4. CDR1 and CDR2 from the germline V gene are SGHNT and YENEEA. CDR3 length equals 15 residues. The CDR3 coding sequence is TGTGCCAGCAGCTTAGTGGCTAGCGGGAGATACGAGCAGTACTTC. Protein product: CASSLVASGRYEQYF.

The rearrangement uses TRBV5-1 and TRBJ1-3; no clear D. Germline V gene sequence: CDR1 SGHRS, CDR2 YFSETQ. The V and J ends lost 2 bases and 0 bases respectively, with 6 bases between them. CDR3 length: 14 residues. For the CDR3, the DNA is TGCGCCAGCAGCTTCGGACCCTCTGGAAACACCATATATTTT. Its protein product is CASSFGPSGNTIYF. Filled out from reference TRBV5-1 and TRBJ1-3, the complete variable domain reads KAGVTQTPRYLIKTRGQQVTLSCSPISGHRSVSWYQQTPGQGLQFLFEYFSETQRNKGNFPGRFSGRQFSNSRSEMNVSTLELGDSALYLCASSFGPSGNTIYFGEGSWLTVV.

This sequence joins TRBV5-1 and TRBJ2-2; D is ambiguous. CDR1 is SGHRS, CDR2 YFSETQ, per germline. The ends were cut back, 0 bases at V and 5 bases at J, with 14 bases in the middle. CDR3 length: 16 amino acids. CDR3: CASSLGPNERTGELFF. The CDR3 DNA follows: TGCGCCAGCAGCTTGGGTCCGAACGAAAGGACCGGGGAGCTGTTTTTT.

The chain couples TRBV2 to TRBJ1-2; 9 nucleotides match TRBD1. The ends lost 6 bases at V and 6 bases at J; junction bases unmatched: 2. The CDR3 is 12 amino acids. In germline, CDR1 is SNHLY, CDR2 FYNNEI. The CDR3 DNA reads as TGTGCCAGCAGCGGGACAGGGAATGGCTACACCTTC. It encodes CASSGTGNGYTF.

This clone was picked up a small number of times. The identical CDR3 is also encoded by other nucleotide sequences in the sample. The chain is built from TRBV6-5 and TRBJ2-7; 9 bases are shared with TRBD1. The CDR3 is 14 amino acids. The J segment lost 4 bases and the V segment lost 4 bases, leaving 5 bases of the junction unmatched. Germline loops: CDR1 MNHEY, CDR2 SVGAGI. The DNA for the CDR3 is TGTGCCAGCAGTTTTGGGACAGGGCCGTACGAGCAGTACTTC. This translates into CASSFGTGPYEQYF.

The chain carries TRBV29-1 and TRBJ1-1; unclear D gene. In germline, CDR1 is SQVTM, CDR2 ANQGSEA. V was pared by 2 bases and J by 1 base, with 8 bases between. The length of the CDR3 is 13 residues. The CDR3 sequence is CSVESQTNTEAFF. The CDR3 bases are TGCAGCGTTGAATCGCAGACGAACACTGAAGCTTTCTTT. The full variable domain, completed using reference TRBV29-1 and TRBJ1-1, is SAVISQKPSRDICQRGTSLTIQCQVDSQVTMMFWYRQQPGQSLTLIATANQGSEATYESGFVIDKFPISRPNLTFSTLTVSNMSPEDSSIYLCSVESQTNTEAFFGQGTRLTVV.

This sequence joins TRBV3-1 (or the pseudogene TRBV3-2) and TRBJ2-7; D perhaps matches TRBD2 (6 bases). Germline-derived CDR1 and CDR2 are LGHDT and YNNKEL (reference sequence). The CDR3 runs to 16 residues. V was trimmed by 2 bases and J by 0 bases, leaving 14 bases between them. In DNA, the CDR3 is TGTGCCAGCAGCCAAAGCGCGGGGCGGAACTCCTACGAGCAGTACTTC. This encodes CASSQSAGRNSYEQYF.

The chain links TRBV19 to TRBJ1-2; 9 bases line up with TRBD1. The CDR3 is 14 amino acids. V was pared by 3 bases and J by 2 bases, with 1 base of the junction left unmatched. Germline CDR1 reads LNHDA; CDR2 reads SQIVND (reference sequence). The CDR3 region is CASSIGQGNYGYTF. As DNA, the CDR3 is TGTGCCAGTAGTATCGGACAGGGGAACTATGGCTACACCTTC.

V gene TRBV2 combines with J gene TRBJ1-1; D remains unclear. V shed 7 bases and J shed 2 bases, with 11 bases lying between them. CDR1 and CDR2 from the germline V gene are SNHLY and FYNNEI. CDR3 length: 13 amino acids. The CDR3 DNA is TGTGCCAGCACCCGGGGTGAAAACACTGAAGCTTTCTTT. Translation: CASTRGENTEAFF.

The CDR3 nucleotides read TGTGCCAGCAGCAAAGGGGCGTCCCGGACGGCGACCTACGAGCAGTACTTC. It translates to CASSKGASRTATYEQYF. The V gene is TRBV21-1, the J gene TRBJ2-7. TRBV21-1 has pseudogene status. CDR3 length: 17 residues.

This chain links TRBV6-2 or TRBV6-3 with TRBJ2-1; TRBD2 might be the D (5 bases). V was trimmed by 2 bases and J by 3 bases, leaving 11 bases between them. Germline V gene lookup returns CDR1 MNHEY and CDR2 SVGEGT. The CDR3 sequence is 15 residues long. CDR3 amino acids: CASSYKERSYNEQFF. CDR3 DNA sequence: TGTGCCAGCAGTTACAAGGAGCGGAGCTACAATGAGCAGTTCTTC.

This clone has only one observation. The rearrangement joins TRBV11-3 to TRBJ2-3, with unresolved D. The CDR3 spans 14 residues. CDR1 SGHNT and CDR2 YENEEA come from the germline V gene. V lost 5 bases and J 2 bases, leaving 11 bases between the germline ends. The CDR3 sequence: CASSQDGSTDTQYF. The CDR3 DNA sequence: TGTGCCAGCAGCCAGGACGGGTCCACAGATACGCAGTATTTT.

The chain has TRBV5-5 and TRBJ2-7; D not resolved. Germline CDR1 is SGHKS and CDR2 is YYEKEE (reference sequence). Trimming removed 2 bases at V and 5 bases at J, with 11 bases between. The CDR3 loop spans 13 amino acids. The CDR3, as DNA: TGTGCCAGCAGCTTCCAAGAGATAGACGAGCAGTACTTC. Translating gives CASSFQEIDEQYF.

J is TRBJ2-1 and V is TRBV5-1, with D perhaps matching TRBD1 (6 bases). The CDR3 covers 13 residues. Trimming removed 3 bases at V and 5 bases at J, with 9 bases between. Germline V gives CDR1 SGHRS, CDR2 YFSETQ. The CDR3 DNA follows: TGCGCCAGCAGCTACAGGGTAAACAATGAGCAGTTCTTC. It encodes CASSYRVNNEQFF.

This sequence joins TRBV6-5 and TRBJ1-5; D is unclear. In germline, CDR1 is MNHEY, CDR2 SVGAGI. This CDR3 spans 13 amino acids. The ends were cut back, 2 bases at V and 0 bases at J, with 2 bases in the middle. CDR3 in amino acids: CASSYDSNQPQHF. The CDR3 DNA follows: TGTGCCAGCAGTTACGATAGCAATCAGCCCCAGCATTTT.

J is TRBJ2-1 and V is TRBV7-9; tentative D call: TRBD2 (6 bases). Germline V CDR1 and CDR2: SEHNR, FQNEAQ (reference sequence). The CDR3 runs 17 residues. The V end was cut by 5 bases, the J end by 10 bases, with 27 bases between. CDR3 residues: CASSLPLGTFRREEQFF. DNA of the CDR3: TGTGCCAGCAGCCTCCCGTTGGGTACTTTTCGGCGGGAAGAGCAGTTCTTC.

The chain couples TRBV5-6 to TRBJ1-2; 7 bases fit TRBD1. From germline, CDR1 is SGHDT and CDR2 YYEEEE. V gave up 4 bases and J gave up 4 bases; unmatched junction bases: 10. The CDR3 loop spans 15 amino acids. This chain's CDR3 is CASSLIHRGSYGYTF. CDR3 in DNA: TGTGCCAGCAGCCTAATACACAGGGGTTCCTATGGCTACACCTTC.

This clone has only one observation. This chain connects TRBV18 to TRBJ2-2; possibly TRBD2 for D (6 bases). The CDR3 loop spans 16 amino acids. V gave up 3 bases and J gave up 4 bases, with 15 bases separating them. Germline CDR1 is KGHSH and CDR2 is LQKENI. The CDR3 nucleotides are TGTGCCAGCTCACCTATCCGCGCGGGGACCACCGGGGAGCTGTTTTTT. Its protein is CASSPIRAGTTGELFF.

The V and J genes are TRBV7-9 and TRBJ2-2; D unresolved. The CDR3 extends over 13 amino acids. The germline V and J ends were trimmed by 5 bases and 6 bases, with 10 bases remaining between them. Germline CDR1 is SEHNR and CDR2 is FQNEAQ (reference sequence). CDR3 protein: CASSPLNPGELFF. The CDR3 bases are TGTGCCAGCAGCCCTCTGAATCCCGGGGAGCTGTTTTTT.

V gene TRBV5-6 combines with J gene TRBJ1-4; no clear D gene. V was shortened by 4 bases and J by 4 bases, with 8 bases between the two germline ends. This CDR3 contains 13 residues. Germline values: CDR1 SGHDT, CDR2 YYEEEE. The CDR3 nucleotides are TGTGCCAGCAGCAAACCCAGTAATGAAAAACTGTTTTTT. It is translated as CASSKPSNEKLFF.

The chain recombines TRBV29-1 with TRBJ2-1; 12 nucleotides match TRBD2. V dropped 7 bases and J dropped 6; count of bases not matched to a gene: 10. Germline values: CDR1 SQVTM, CDR2 ANQGSEA. The CDR3 is 15 amino acids. The CDR3 here is CSAGTSGPGGNEQFF. For the CDR3, the DNA is TGCAGCGCTGGGACTAGCGGGCCCGGAGGCAATGAGCAGTTCTTC.

This chain connects TRBV6-5 to TRBJ2-2, with unresolved D. The CDR3 consists of 16 residues. Per the germline V gene, CDR1 is MNHEY and CDR2 is SVGAGI. V lost 0 bases to trimming and J lost 3 bases, with 11 bases between them. CDR3 loop: CASSYSWLTDTGELFF. The DNA of the CDR3 is TGTGCCAGCAGTTACTCGTGGCTAACGGACACCGGGGAGCTGTTTTTT.

In this sample, this clone turned up once. The chain is built from TRBV30 and TRBJ2-7; no clear D gene. The V end lost 1 base, the J end lost 6 bases, and 7 bases lay between the germline ends. This CDR3 is built from 11 residues. Germline CDR1 is GTSNPN and CDR2 is SVGIG (reference sequence). CDR3 coding DNA: TGTGCCTGGAGTGGTAGTCCCGAGCAGTACTTC. Protein sequence: CAWSGSPEQYF. Full variable domain (rest looked up from reference TRBV30 and TRBJ2-7): SQTIHQWPATLVQPVGSPLSLECTVEGTSNPNLYWYRQAAGRGLQLLFYSVGIGQISSEVPQNLSASRPQDRQFILSSKKLLLSDSGFYLCAWSGSPEQYFGPGTRLTVT.

The V call is TRBV11-2, the J call TRBJ2-1; 9 positions match TRBD2. The CDR3 is 14 residues long. Per germline, CDR1 SGHAT and CDR2 FQNNGV. Trimming at V came to 8 bases and at J to 5 bases, leaving 7 bases not matched to a gene. The CDR3 protein is CASRRGGRDNEQFF. The CDR3 DNA follows: TGTGCCAGCCGCCGGGGCGGGAGGGACAATGAGCAGTTCTTC.

The chain couples TRBV27 to TRBJ2-2; D not resolved. Trimming took 3 bases from V and 0 from J, leaving 11 bases between them. Germline V gives CDR1 MNHEY, CDR2 SMNVEV (reference sequence). The CDR3 has 16 residues. The CDR3 coding sequence is TGTGCCAGCAGTTTCTTGAGTGGGGCGAACACCGGGGAGCTGTTTTTT. Amino acid sequence: CASSFLSGANTGELFF.

This chain links TRBV25-1 with TRBJ2-1, with TRBD2 identical over 11 bases. Germline lookup yields CDR1 MGHDK and CDR2 SYGVNS. J lost 7 bases, V lost 3 bases, and 5 bases had no gene match. The CDR3 consists of 15 residues. CDR3 loop: CASSEIAGGLNEQFF. The CDR3, as DNA: TGTGCCAGCAGTGAGATAGCGGGAGGGTTAAATGAGCAGTTCTTC.